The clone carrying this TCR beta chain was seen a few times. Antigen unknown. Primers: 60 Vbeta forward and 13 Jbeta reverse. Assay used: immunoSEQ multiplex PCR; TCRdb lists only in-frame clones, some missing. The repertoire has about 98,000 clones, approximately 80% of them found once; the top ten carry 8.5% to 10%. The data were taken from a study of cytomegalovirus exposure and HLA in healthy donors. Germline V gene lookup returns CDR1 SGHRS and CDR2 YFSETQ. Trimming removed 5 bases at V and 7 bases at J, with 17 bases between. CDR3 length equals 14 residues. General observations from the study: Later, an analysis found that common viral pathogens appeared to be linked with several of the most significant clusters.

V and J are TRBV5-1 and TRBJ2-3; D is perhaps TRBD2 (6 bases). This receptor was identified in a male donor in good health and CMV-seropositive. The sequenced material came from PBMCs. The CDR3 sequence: CASRTSEGSNTQYF. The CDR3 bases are TGCGCCAGCAGGACCTCGGAGGGGTCCAATACGCAGTATTTT.